Listed below are T cell receptor beta chains from one sample, sequenced in a study of blood T cell repertoires in COVID-19. Measured with immunoSEQ multiplex PCR; TCRdb has only the in-frame clones, and not every one. This sample has 200,000 to 300,000 clones; approximately 91% occur once, and the top ten carry roughly 0.89%. The sequenced sample consisted of peripheral blood. The receptors originated from a man aged 30 to 39 with COVID-19, enrolled during active disease. Both conserved end residues are part of each CDR3. Each record gives: D gene, V gene, clone size, J gene, CDR3 DNA, CDR3 protein. D genes are given only for firm matches. Clone size is stated in some rows and not others, as once, few, many or a class when expanded.

d_call: NA; v_call: TRBV18; clone_size: NA; j_call: TRBJ2-7; cdr3_nt: TGTGCCAGCTCACCGAACGGGGAATACGAGCAGTACTTC; cdr3_aa: CASSPNGEYEQYF
d_call: TRBD2; v_call: TRBV10-1; clone_size: NA; j_call: TRBJ2-1; cdr3_nt: TGCGCCAGCAGTGTTGCTAGCGGCAATGAGCAGTTCTTC; cdr3_aa: CASSVASGNEQFF
d_call: TRBD2; v_call: TRBV6-5; clone_size: NA; j_call: TRBJ2-1; cdr3_nt: TGTGCCAGCAGCAAGCGGGGGAGCTCCTACAATGAGCAGTTCTTC; cdr3_aa: CASSKRGSSYNEQFF
d_call: TRBD1; v_call: TRBV19; clone_size: NA; j_call: TRBJ1-2; cdr3_nt: TGTGCCAGTAGTCCGGGACAGGGGGTACGACTATCTGGCTACACCTTC; cdr3_aa: CASSPGQGVRLSGYTF
d_call: NA; v_call: TRBV10-3; clone_size: NA; j_call: TRBJ1-3; cdr3_nt: TGTGCCATCAGTATCATTGGAAACACCATATATTTT; cdr3_aa: CAISIIGNTIYF
d_call: NA; v_call: TRBV7-6; clone_size: NA; j_call: TRBJ2-1; cdr3_nt: TGTGCCAGCAGCTTAGCGGGCCTAGCGCAGAGCTCCTACAATGAGCAGTTCTTC; cdr3_aa: CASSLAGLAQSSYNEQFF
d_call: NA; v_call: TRBV27; clone_size: NA; j_call: TRBJ2-7; cdr3_nt: TGTGCCAGCAGTTTATCGCCGGGGTCTTCCCGCTACGAGCAGTACTTC; cdr3_aa: CASSLSPGSSRYEQYF
d_call: NA; v_call: TRBV30; clone_size: NA; j_call: TRBJ1-2; cdr3_nt: TGTGCCTGGAGTGTACTCCCAGGGGAAGGCTACACCTTC; cdr3_aa: CAWSVLPGEGYTF
d_call: TRBD1; v_call: TRBV11-2; clone_size: NA; j_call: TRBJ2-5; cdr3_nt: TGTGCCAGCAGCACCACTTCCAACAGGGGGCCCCAGGAGACCCAGTACTTC; cdr3_aa: CASSTTSNRGPQETQYF
d_call: NA; v_call: TRBV27; clone_size: NA; j_call: TRBJ2-3; cdr3_nt: TGTGCCAGCAGTCCGAGATATAACAGGAAAACCACAGATACGCAGTATTTT; cdr3_aa: CASSPRYNRKTTDTQYF
d_call: TRBD1; v_call: TRBV28; clone_size: few; j_call: TRBJ1-2; cdr3_nt: TGTGCCAGCAGTTGCGAACAGGGGGGATGTAGAGGCTACACCTTC; cdr3_aa: CASSCEQGGCRGYTF
d_call: TRBD1; v_call: TRBV6-5; clone_size: once; j_call: TRBJ2-7; cdr3_nt: TGTGCCAGCAGTTCACCGGGACAGGGCTACGAGCAGTACTTC; cdr3_aa: CASSSPGQGYEQYF
d_call: TRBD2; v_call: TRBV9; clone_size: NA; j_call: TRBJ2-1; cdr3_nt: TGTGCCAGCAGCGAGACCCTCCCTAGCGGGGGGACTGCCTACAATGAGCAGTTCTTC; cdr3_aa: CASSETLPSGGTAYNEQFF
d_call: NA; v_call: TRBV9; clone_size: NA; j_call: TRBJ2-2; cdr3_nt: TGTGCCAGCAGCCAAGGAAAGGGGTGGGACACCGGGGAGCTGTTTTTT; cdr3_aa: CASSQGKGWDTGELFF
d_call: NA; v_call: TRBV21-1; clone_size: NA; j_call: TRBJ2-1; cdr3_nt: TGTGCCAGGACCCCTACAGGTAAATACAATGAGCAGTTCTTC; cdr3_aa: CARTPTGKYNEQFF
d_call: TRBD2; v_call: TRBV9; clone_size: NA; j_call: TRBJ2-7; cdr3_nt: TGTGCCCCGGGCCAGCGGGGGGGCCTCTACGAGCAGTACTTC; cdr3_aa: CAPGQRGGLYEQYF
d_call: NA; v_call: TRBV4-2; clone_size: NA; j_call: TRBJ2-7; cdr3_nt: TGTGCCAGCAGCCAAGGGGGCCCAGGACACTACGAGCAGTACTTC; cdr3_aa: CASSQGGPGHYEQYF
d_call: NA; v_call: TRBV19; clone_size: NA; j_call: TRBJ1-5; cdr3_nt: TGTGCCAGTAGTATTCAACACCATAGCAATCAGCCCCAGCATTTT; cdr3_aa: CASSIQHHSNQPQHF
d_call: NA; v_call: TRBV2; clone_size: few; j_call: TRBJ1-4; cdr3_nt: TGTGCCAGCACCACCGGGGGTAGTGATGAAAAACTGTTTTTT; cdr3_aa: CASTTGGSDEKLFF
d_call: TRBD1; v_call: TRBV3-1/TRBV3-2; clone_size: NA; j_call: TRBJ1-1; cdr3_nt: TGTGCCAGCAGCCACTTAGACAGGGGCACTGAAGCTTTCTTT; cdr3_aa: CASSHLDRGTEAFF
d_call: TRBD2; v_call: TRBV30; clone_size: NA; j_call: TRBJ2-3; cdr3_nt: TGTGCCTGGAGTGTTGGTCGGGGGGGTACAGATACGCAGTATTTT; cdr3_aa: CAWSVGRGGTDTQYF
d_call: NA; v_call: TRBV6-5; clone_size: NA; j_call: TRBJ2-3; cdr3_nt: TGTGCCGGGGCCAGGGTTCCTAGCACAGATACGCAGTATTTT; cdr3_aa: CAGARVPSTDTQYF
d_call: TRBD1; v_call: TRBV19; clone_size: NA; j_call: TRBJ2-3; cdr3_nt: TGTGCCAGTAGTATGGGAGGGACAGGGGGCCAAGATACGCAGTATTTT; cdr3_aa: CASSMGGTGGQDTQYF
d_call: TRBD1; v_call: TRBV5-1; clone_size: NA; j_call: TRBJ2-7; cdr3_nt: TGCGCCAGCAGCCCGGGACAGGGGGAAATCTCCTACGAGCAGTACTTC; cdr3_aa: CASSPGQGEISYEQYF
d_call: TRBD2; v_call: TRBV4-2; clone_size: NA; j_call: TRBJ2-3; cdr3_nt: TGTGCCAGCAGCCTACCCGGGGGCTGGGCTAGCGGGAGCTCGGGTGGTACAGATACGCAGTATTTT; cdr3_aa: CASSLPGGWASGSSGGTDTQYF
d_call: NA; v_call: TRBV6-5; clone_size: once; j_call: TRBJ1-3; cdr3_nt: TGTGCCAGCAGTTACGACGGGAGCTCTGGAAACACCATATATTTT; cdr3_aa: CASSYDGSSGNTIYF
d_call: NA; v_call: TRBV10-3; clone_size: NA; j_call: TRBJ1-2; cdr3_nt: TGTGCCATCAGTGAGTCCGACTATGGCTACACCTTC; cdr3_aa: CAISESDYGYTF
d_call: NA; v_call: TRBV7-2; clone_size: NA; j_call: TRBJ1-4; cdr3_nt: TGTGCCAGCAGCTTAGTAAATATACAGGAAAAACTGTTTTTT; cdr3_aa: CASSLVNIQEKLFF
d_call: TRBD1; v_call: TRBV5-1; clone_size: NA; j_call: TRBJ1-6; cdr3_nt: TGCGCCAGCAGCTTGGAAGGCAGGGGGAACGGTAATTCACCCCTCCACTTT; cdr3_aa: CASSLEGRGNGNSPLHF
d_call: TRBD1; v_call: TRBV5-1; clone_size: NA; j_call: TRBJ1-1; cdr3_nt: TGCGCCAGCAGCGTTTTTACAGGGGGCAAGGAAGCTTTCTTT; cdr3_aa: CASSVFTGGKEAFF
d_call: NA; v_call: TRBV3-1/TRBV3-2; clone_size: NA; j_call: TRBJ2-7; cdr3_nt: TGTGCCAGCAGCCAAGAAGGTGTCGGGAGGCAGTACTTC; cdr3_aa: CASSQEGVGRQYF
d_call: TRBD1; v_call: TRBV12-5; clone_size: NA; j_call: TRBJ1-6; cdr3_nt: TGTGCTAGTGGTTTGGTACAGGGGGGTAGCTCCTATAATTCACCCCTCCACTTT; cdr3_aa: CASGLVQGGSSYNSPLHF
d_call: TRBD1; v_call: TRBV5-6; clone_size: once; j_call: TRBJ2-7; cdr3_nt: TGTGCCAGCAGCTTGTCCGGGACAGGCCGTTGGGAGCAGTACTTC; cdr3_aa: CASSLSGTGRWEQYF
d_call: NA; v_call: TRBV25-1; clone_size: NA; j_call: TRBJ2-7; cdr3_nt: TGTGCCAGCAGTGGTCCTACGCGGGGAAAGGACTACGAGCAGTACTTC; cdr3_aa: CASSGPTRGKDYEQYF
d_call: TRBD1; v_call: TRBV5-4; clone_size: NA; j_call: TRBJ1-2; cdr3_nt: TGTGCCAGCAGCTTGGCCTGGGGACAGGGGATGGGAGGCTACACCTTC; cdr3_aa: CASSLAWGQGMGGYTF
d_call: TRBD1; v_call: TRBV4-1; clone_size: NA; j_call: TRBJ1-4; cdr3_nt: TGCGCCAGCAGCCAAGTCAGGGGGGAAAAACTGTTTTTT; cdr3_aa: CASSQVRGEKLFF
d_call: TRBD2; v_call: TRBV5-1; clone_size: NA; j_call: TRBJ2-1; cdr3_nt: TGCGCCAGCGGCGAGCGGGGGACGGAGGGCAATGAGCAGTTCTTC; cdr3_aa: CASGERGTEGNEQFF
d_call: TRBD1; v_call: TRBV19; clone_size: NA; j_call: TRBJ1-2; cdr3_nt: TGTGCCAGTAGTATAGACCGGGACAGGGGTGGCTACACCTTC; cdr3_aa: CASSIDRDRGGYTF
d_call: NA; v_call: TRBV7-6; clone_size: once; j_call: TRBJ1-6; cdr3_nt: TGTGCCAGCAGCCCTCTTGAGTCATCGGGGTCCTATAATTCACCCCTCCACTTT; cdr3_aa: CASSPLESSGSYNSPLHF
d_call: NA; v_call: TRBV12-3/TRBV12-4; clone_size: NA; j_call: TRBJ2-3; cdr3_nt: TGTGCCACCACTTGGGGGCCTCGGGATACGCAGTATTTT; cdr3_aa: CATTWGPRDTQYF
d_call: TRBD2; v_call: TRBV3-1/TRBV3-2; clone_size: NA; j_call: TRBJ2-5; cdr3_nt: TGTGCCAGCACACTAGCGGGGGATCGCCAAGAGACCCAGTACTTC; cdr3_aa: CASTLAGDRQETQYF
d_call: TRBD1; v_call: TRBV10-1; clone_size: NA; j_call: TRBJ1-2; cdr3_nt: TGCGCCAGCAGTGACGACAGGGTAAAGGGCTACACCTTC; cdr3_aa: CASSDDRVKGYTF
d_call: NA; v_call: TRBV6-5; clone_size: NA; j_call: TRBJ1-1; cdr3_nt: TGTGCCAGCAGTTCCCCCTTGAACACTGAAGCTTTCTTT; cdr3_aa: CASSSPLNTEAFF
d_call: TRBD1; v_call: TRBV6-2/TRBV6-3; clone_size: NA; j_call: TRBJ2-6; cdr3_nt: TGTGCCAGCAGTTCCGCCGGGACAGGGTTCTCTGGGGCCAACGTCCTGACTTTC; cdr3_aa: CASSSAGTGFSGANVLTF
d_call: TRBD2; v_call: TRBV5-4; clone_size: once; j_call: TRBJ2-5; cdr3_nt: TGTGCCAGCAGCCCGCTTAGCGGGGGGGCCGGAGAGACCCAGTACTTC; cdr3_aa: CASSPLSGGAGETQYF
d_call: NA; v_call: TRBV6-1; clone_size: NA; j_call: TRBJ1-4; cdr3_nt: TGTGCCAGCAGTGAAGAGATACAGGTGTTTAATGAAAAACTGTTTTTT; cdr3_aa: CASSEEIQVFNEKLFF
d_call: NA; v_call: TRBV18; clone_size: NA; j_call: TRBJ2-5; cdr3_nt: TGTGCCAGCTCACCACCGAGGGGACTGCTGATGGGGGGAGAGACCCAGTACTTC; cdr3_aa: CASSPPRGLLMGGETQYF
d_call: NA; v_call: TRBV6-6; clone_size: NA; j_call: TRBJ1-2; cdr3_nt: TGTGCCAGCACTGACAGGAACTATGGCTACACCTTC; cdr3_aa: CASTDRNYGYTF
d_call: TRBD2; v_call: TRBV20-1; clone_size: NA; j_call: TRBJ2-1; cdr3_nt: TGCAGTGCCCCCTCCGGGGCGGGAGGGTTCTTC; cdr3_aa: CSAPSGAGGFF
d_call: TRBD1; v_call: TRBV5-1; clone_size: NA; j_call: TRBJ1-2; cdr3_nt: TGCGCCAGCAGCTGGACCCCGACAGGGGGCGTATATGGCTACACCTTC; cdr3_aa: CASSWTPTGGVYGYTF
d_call: NA; v_call: TRBV5-1; clone_size: NA; j_call: TRBJ2-3; cdr3_nt: TGCGCCAGCAGCAACCAGATTAGCACAGATACGCAGTATTTT; cdr3_aa: CASSNQISTDTQYF
d_call: TRBD1; v_call: TRBV5-1; clone_size: few; j_call: TRBJ1-3; cdr3_nt: TGCGCCAGCAGCACGGGACAGAGCTCTGGAAACACCATATATTTT; cdr3_aa: CASSTGQSSGNTIYF
d_call: NA; v_call: TRBV19; clone_size: once; j_call: TRBJ1-1; cdr3_nt: TGTGCCAGTAGTCCTGCGGACAGGAACACTGAAGCTTTCTTT; cdr3_aa: CASSPADRNTEAFF
d_call: TRBD1; v_call: TRBV6-2/TRBV6-3; clone_size: once; j_call: TRBJ2-7; cdr3_nt: TGTGCCAGCAGCCGGACAGGCGAGCAGTACTTC; cdr3_aa: CASSRTGEQYF
d_call: NA; v_call: TRBV2; clone_size: NA; j_call: TRBJ1-1; cdr3_nt: TGTGCCAGCAGCGAAGGCGCCAGCGGTCCCGAACGTATGAACACTGAAGCTTTCTTT; cdr3_aa: CASSEGASGPERMNTEAFF
d_call: NA; v_call: TRBV6-5; clone_size: NA; j_call: TRBJ1-5; cdr3_nt: TGTGCCAGCAGCACGGGGGGGGTGGGCAATCAGCCCCAGCATTTT; cdr3_aa: CASSTGGVGNQPQHF
d_call: NA; v_call: TRBV9; clone_size: NA; j_call: TRBJ2-1; cdr3_nt: TGTGCCAGCAGCGTTTTTAGTGAGAGTAGCTCCTACAATGAGCAGTTCTTC; cdr3_aa: CASSVFSESSSYNEQFF
d_call: NA; v_call: TRBV2; clone_size: NA; j_call: TRBJ2-5; cdr3_nt: TGTGCCAGTAACCTACAGGGAAATCAAGAGACCCAGTACTTC; cdr3_aa: CASNLQGNQETQYF
d_call: TRBD1; v_call: TRBV3-1/TRBV3-2; clone_size: NA; j_call: TRBJ1-4; cdr3_nt: TGTGCCAGCAGCAACAGGGGGACTAATGAAAAACTGTTTTTT; cdr3_aa: CASSNRGTNEKLFF
d_call: TRBD1; v_call: TRBV14; clone_size: NA; j_call: TRBJ1-1; cdr3_nt: TGTGCCAGCAGCCACCCAGGGGGCGAGAACACTGAAGCTTTCTTT; cdr3_aa: CASSHPGGENTEAFF